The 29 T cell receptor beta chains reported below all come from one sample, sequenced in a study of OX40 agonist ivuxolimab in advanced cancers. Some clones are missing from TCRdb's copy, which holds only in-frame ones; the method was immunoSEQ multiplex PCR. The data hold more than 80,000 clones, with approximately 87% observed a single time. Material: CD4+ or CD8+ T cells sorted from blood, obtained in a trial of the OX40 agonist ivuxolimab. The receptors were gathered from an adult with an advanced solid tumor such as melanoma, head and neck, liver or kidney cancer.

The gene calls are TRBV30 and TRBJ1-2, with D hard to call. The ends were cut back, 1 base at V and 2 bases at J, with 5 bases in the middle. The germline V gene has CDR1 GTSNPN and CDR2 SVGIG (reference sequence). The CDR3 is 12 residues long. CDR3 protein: CAWSGQNYGYTF. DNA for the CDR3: TGTGCCTGGAGTGGCCAGAACTATGGCTACACCTTC.

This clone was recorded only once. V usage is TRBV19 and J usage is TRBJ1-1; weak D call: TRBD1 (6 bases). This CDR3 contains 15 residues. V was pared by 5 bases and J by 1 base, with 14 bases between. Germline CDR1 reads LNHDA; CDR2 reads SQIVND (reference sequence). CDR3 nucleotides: TGTGCCAGTAGTCTGGGGGCCCAATCGAACACTGAAGCTTTCTTT. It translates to CASSLGAQSNTEAFF. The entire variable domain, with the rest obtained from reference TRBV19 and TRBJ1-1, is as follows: DGGITQSPKYLFRKEGQNVTLSCEQNLNHDAMYWYRQDPGQGLRLIYYSQIVNDFQKGDIAEGYSVSREKKESFPLTVTSAQKNPTAFYLCASSLGAQSNTEAFFGQGTRLTVV.

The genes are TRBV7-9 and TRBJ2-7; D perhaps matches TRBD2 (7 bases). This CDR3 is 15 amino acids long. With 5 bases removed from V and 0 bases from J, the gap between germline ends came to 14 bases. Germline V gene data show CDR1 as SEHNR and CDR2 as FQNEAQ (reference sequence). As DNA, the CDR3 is TGTGCCAGCAGCCCCTACGGGGGGCTCTCCTACGAGCAGTACTTC. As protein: CASSPYGGLSYEQYF.

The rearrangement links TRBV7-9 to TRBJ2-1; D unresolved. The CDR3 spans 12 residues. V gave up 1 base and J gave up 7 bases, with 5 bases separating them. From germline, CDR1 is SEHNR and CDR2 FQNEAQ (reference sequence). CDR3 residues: CASSLVGNEQFF. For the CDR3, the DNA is TGTGCCAGCAGCTTAGTTGGAAATGAGCAGTTCTTC.

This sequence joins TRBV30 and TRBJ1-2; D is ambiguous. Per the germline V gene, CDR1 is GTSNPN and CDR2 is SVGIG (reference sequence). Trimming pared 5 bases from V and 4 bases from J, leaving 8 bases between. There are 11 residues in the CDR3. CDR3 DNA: TGTGCCTGGGGGGAGACCTATGGCTACACCTTC. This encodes CAWGETYGYTF.

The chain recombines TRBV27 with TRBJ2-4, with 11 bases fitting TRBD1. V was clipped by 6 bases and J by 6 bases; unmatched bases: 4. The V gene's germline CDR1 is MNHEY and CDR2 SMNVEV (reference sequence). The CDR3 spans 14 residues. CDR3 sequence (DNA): TGTGCCAGCAGGACTGGACAGGGGGCAAACATTCAGTACTTC. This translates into CASRTGQGANIQYF.

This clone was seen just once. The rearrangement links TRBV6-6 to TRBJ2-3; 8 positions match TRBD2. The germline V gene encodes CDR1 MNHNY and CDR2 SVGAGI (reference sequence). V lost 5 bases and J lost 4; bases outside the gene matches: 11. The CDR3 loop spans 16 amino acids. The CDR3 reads CASSPGVTSVADTQYF. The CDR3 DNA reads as TGTGCCAGCAGTCCGGGAGTGACTAGCGTGGCAGATACGCAGTATTTT.

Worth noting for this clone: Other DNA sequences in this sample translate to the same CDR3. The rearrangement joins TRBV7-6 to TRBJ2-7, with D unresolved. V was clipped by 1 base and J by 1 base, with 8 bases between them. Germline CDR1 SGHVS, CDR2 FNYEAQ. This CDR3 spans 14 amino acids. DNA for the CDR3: TGTGCCAGCAGCTTAGAGGGAAGATCCTACGAGCAGTACTTC. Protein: CASSLEGRSYEQYF.

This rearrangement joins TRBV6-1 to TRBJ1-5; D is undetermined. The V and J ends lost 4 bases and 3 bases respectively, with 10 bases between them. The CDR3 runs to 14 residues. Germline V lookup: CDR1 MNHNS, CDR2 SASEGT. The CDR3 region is CASSAGRSNQPQHF. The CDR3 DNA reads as TGTGCCAGCAGTGCGGGAAGGTCCAATCAGCCCCAGCATTTT.

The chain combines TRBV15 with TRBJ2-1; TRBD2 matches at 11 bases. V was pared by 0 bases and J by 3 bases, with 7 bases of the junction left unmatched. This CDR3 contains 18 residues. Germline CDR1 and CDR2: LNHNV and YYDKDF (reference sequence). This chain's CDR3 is CATSRDRTSGSLYNEQFF. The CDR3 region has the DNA TGTGCCACCAGCAGAGATAGGACTAGCGGGTCCCTCTACAATGAGCAGTTCTTC.

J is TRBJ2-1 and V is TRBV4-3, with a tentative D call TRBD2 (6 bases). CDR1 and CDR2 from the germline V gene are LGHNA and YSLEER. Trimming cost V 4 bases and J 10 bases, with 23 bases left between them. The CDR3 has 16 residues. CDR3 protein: CASSLRGAGIPKEQFF. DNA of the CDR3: TGCGCCAGCAGCCTCCGCGGGGCGGGGATACCTAAGGAGCAGTTCTTC.

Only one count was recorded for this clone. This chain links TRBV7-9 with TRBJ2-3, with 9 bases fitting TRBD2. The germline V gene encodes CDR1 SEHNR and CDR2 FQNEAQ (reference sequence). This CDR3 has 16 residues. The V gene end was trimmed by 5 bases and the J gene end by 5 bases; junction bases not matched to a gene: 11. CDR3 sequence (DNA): TGTGCCAGCAGCCCTAGGGGAGGACTAGCGTTAGATACGCAGTATTTT. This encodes CASSPRGGLALDTQYF.

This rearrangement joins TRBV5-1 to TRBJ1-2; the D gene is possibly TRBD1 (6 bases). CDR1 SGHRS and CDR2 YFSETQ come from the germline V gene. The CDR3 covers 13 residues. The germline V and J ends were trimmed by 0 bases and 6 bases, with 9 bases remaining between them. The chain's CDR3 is CASSLGTEDGYTF. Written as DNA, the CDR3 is TGCGCCAGCAGCTTGGGGACAGAAGATGGCTACACCTTC.

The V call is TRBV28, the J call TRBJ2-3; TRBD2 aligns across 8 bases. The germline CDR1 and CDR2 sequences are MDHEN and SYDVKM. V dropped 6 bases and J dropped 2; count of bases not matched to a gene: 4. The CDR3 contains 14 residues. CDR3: CASRRSGNTDTQYF. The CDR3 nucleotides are TGTGCCAGCAGACGTAGCGGGAACACAGATACGCAGTATTTT.

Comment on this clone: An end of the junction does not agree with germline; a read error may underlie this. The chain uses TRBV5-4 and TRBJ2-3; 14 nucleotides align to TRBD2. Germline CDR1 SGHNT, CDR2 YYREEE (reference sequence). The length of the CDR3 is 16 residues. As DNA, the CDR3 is TGTGCCAGCAGCTCGGGACTAGCGGGAGCCACAGATATGCAGTATTTT. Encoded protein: CASSSGLAGATDMQYF.

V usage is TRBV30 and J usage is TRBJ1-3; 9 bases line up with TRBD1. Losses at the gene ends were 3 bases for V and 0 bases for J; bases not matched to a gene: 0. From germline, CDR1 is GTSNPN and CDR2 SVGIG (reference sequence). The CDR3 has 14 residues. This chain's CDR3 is CAWRDRGSGNTIYF. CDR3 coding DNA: TGTGCCTGGAGGGACAGGGGCTCTGGAAACACCATATATTTT.

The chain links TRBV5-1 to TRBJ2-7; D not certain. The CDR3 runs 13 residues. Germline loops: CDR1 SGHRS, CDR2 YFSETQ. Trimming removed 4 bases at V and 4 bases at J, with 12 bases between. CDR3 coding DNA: TGCGCCAGCAGCACCCGGTCCGGGTACGAGCAGTACTTC. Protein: CASSTRSGYEQYF.

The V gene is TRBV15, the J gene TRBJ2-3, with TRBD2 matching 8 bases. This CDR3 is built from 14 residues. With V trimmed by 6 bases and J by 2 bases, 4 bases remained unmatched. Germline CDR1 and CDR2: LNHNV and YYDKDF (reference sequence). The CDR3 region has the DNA TGTGCCACCAGTCGGGGGGGGTACACAGATACGCAGTATTTT. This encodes CATSRGGYTDTQYF. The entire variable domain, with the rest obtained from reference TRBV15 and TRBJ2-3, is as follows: DAMVIQNPRYQVTQFGKPVTLSCSQTLNHNVMYWYQQKSSQAPKLLFHYYDKDFNNEADTPDNFQSRRPNTSFCFLDIRSPGLGDTAMYLCATSRGGYTDTQYFGPGTRLTVL.

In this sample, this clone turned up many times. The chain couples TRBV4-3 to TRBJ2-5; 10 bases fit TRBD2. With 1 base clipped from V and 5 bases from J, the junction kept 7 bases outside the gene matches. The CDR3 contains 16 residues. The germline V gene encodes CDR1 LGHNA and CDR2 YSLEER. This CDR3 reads CASSQGLAGDAETQYF. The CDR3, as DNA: TGCGCCAGCAGCCAAGGGCTAGCGGGAGATGCGGAGACCCAGTACTTC.

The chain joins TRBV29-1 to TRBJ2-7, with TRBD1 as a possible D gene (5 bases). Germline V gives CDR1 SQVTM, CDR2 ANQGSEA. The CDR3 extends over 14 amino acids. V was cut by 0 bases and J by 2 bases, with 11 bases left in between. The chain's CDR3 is CSVEEQNRPYEQYF. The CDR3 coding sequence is TGCAGCGTTGAAGAACAAAACAGGCCCTACGAGCAGTACTTC.

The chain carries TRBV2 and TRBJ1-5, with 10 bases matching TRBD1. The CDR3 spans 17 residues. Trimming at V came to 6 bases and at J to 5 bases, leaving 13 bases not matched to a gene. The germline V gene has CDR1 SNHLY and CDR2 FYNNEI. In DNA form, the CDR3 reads TGTGCCAGCAGACCCGGGACAGGGGATATTGTACATCAGCCCCAGCATTTT. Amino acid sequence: CASRPGTGDIVHQPQHF. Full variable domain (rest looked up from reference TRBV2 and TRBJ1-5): EPEVTQTPSHQVTQMGQEVILRCVPISNHLYFYWYRQILGQKVEFLVSFYNNEISEKSEIFDDQFSVERPDGSNFTLKIRSTKLEDSAMYFCASRPGTGDIVHQPQHFGDGTRLSIL.

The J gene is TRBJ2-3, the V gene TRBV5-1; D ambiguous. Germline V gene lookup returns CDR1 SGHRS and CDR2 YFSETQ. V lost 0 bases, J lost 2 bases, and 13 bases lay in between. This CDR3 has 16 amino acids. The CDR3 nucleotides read TGCGCCAGCAGCTTGGGATCGGACGGATTCACAGATACGCAGTATTTT. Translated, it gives CASSLGSDGFTDTQYF.

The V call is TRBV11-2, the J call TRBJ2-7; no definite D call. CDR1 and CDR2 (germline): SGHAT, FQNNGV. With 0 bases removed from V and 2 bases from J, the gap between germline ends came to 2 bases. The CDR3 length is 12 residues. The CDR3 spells CASSLDPYEQYF. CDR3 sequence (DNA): TGTGCCAGCAGCTTAGACCCCTACGAGCAGTACTTC.

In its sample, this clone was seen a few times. The CDR3 DNA follows: TGTGCCAGCAGTTTACCGGGGGTCAAATACGAGCAGTACTTC. Amino acids: CASSLPGVKYEQYF. The V call is TRBV28, the J call TRBJ2-7; D is perhaps TRBD2 (6 bases). Germline CDR1 is MDHEN and CDR2 is SYDVKM. Trimming shortened V by 2 bases and J by 4 bases, and 12 bases separated the two germline ends. The CDR3 runs 14 residues.

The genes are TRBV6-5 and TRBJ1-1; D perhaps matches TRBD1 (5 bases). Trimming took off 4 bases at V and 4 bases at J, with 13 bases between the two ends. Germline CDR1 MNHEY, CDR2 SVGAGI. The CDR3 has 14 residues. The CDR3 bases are TGTGCCAGCAGTTCTACGTATGGGGGCACTGAAGCTTTCTTT. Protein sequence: CASSSTYGGTEAFF.

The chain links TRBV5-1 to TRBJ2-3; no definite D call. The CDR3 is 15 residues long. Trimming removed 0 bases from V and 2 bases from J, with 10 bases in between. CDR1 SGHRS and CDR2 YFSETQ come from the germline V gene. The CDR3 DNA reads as TGCGCCAGCAGCTTGGCCGTGGTCTACACAGATACGCAGTATTTT. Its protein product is CASSLAVVYTDTQYF.

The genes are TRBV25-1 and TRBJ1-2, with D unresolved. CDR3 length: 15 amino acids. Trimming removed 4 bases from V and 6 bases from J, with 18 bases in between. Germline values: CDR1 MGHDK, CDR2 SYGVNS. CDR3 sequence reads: CASSGEAGQRHGYTF. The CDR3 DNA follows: TGTGCCAGCAGTGGGGAGGCAGGCCAAAGGCATGGCTACACCTTC.

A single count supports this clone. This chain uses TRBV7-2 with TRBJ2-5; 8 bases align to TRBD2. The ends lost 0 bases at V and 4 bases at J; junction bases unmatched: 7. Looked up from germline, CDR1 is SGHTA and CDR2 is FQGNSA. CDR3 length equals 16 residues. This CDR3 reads CASSLASTGRGETQYF. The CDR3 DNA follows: TGTGCCAGCAGCTTAGCGAGTACCGGGAGGGGAGAGACCCAGTACTTC.

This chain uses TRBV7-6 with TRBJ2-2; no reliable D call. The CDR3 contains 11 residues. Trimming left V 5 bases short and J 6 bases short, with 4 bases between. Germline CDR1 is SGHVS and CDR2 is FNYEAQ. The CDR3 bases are TGTGCCAGCAGCCCCCCCGGGGAGCTGTTTTTT. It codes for CASSPPGELFF.